This is a list of T cell receptor beta chains from one sample in a study of technical replicates of blood from a handful of donors. Profiling relied on immunoSEQ multiplex PCR, and the TCRdb table lists in-frame clones only, not all of them. The data hold around 76,000 clones, with 75% to 95% observed a single time. The specimen was T cells isolated from PBMCs. These receptors originate from a human donor in good health. Each CDR3 is given with its conserved first and last residue. The D gene is left open where the match is weak. Size tells how often a clone was seen (once, few, many) or the class of an expanded clone, and some rows leave it out.

d_call: .; clone_size: once; v_call: TRBV27; j_call: TRBJ2-1; cdr3_aa: CASSLWRGPEHNEQFF; cdr3_nt: TGTGCCAGCAGTTTATGGCGGGGCCCCGAACACAATGAGCAGTTCTTC
d_call: .; clone_size: .; v_call: TRBV27; j_call: TRBJ2-4; cdr3_aa: CASSDRGLSTKNIQYF; cdr3_nt: TGTGCCAGCAGTGACCGAGGGCTCTCGACCAAAAACATTCAGTACTTC
d_call: TRBD2; clone_size: .; v_call: TRBV11-3; j_call: TRBJ2-5; cdr3_aa: CASSLRGLAGRETQYF; cdr3_nt: TGTGCCAGCAGCTTGAGGGGACTAGCGGGTCGAGAGACCCAGTACTTC
d_call: TRBD1; clone_size: .; v_call: TRBV7-2; j_call: TRBJ2-7; cdr3_aa: CASSLQTGTYEQYF; cdr3_nt: TGTGCCAGCAGCTTACAGACAGGGACCTACGAGCAGTACTTC
d_call: .; clone_size: once; v_call: TRBV28; j_call: TRBJ2-7; cdr3_aa: CASSPRVLHPYEQYF; cdr3_nt: TGTGCCAGCAGTCCCCGGGTCCTACACCCCTACGAGCAGTACTTC
d_call: .; clone_size: .; v_call: TRBV7-6; j_call: TRBJ1-5; cdr3_aa: CASSHGGGNQPQHF; cdr3_nt: TGTGCCAGCAGCCACGGGGGAGGTAATCAGCCCCAGCATTTT
d_call: .; clone_size: .; v_call: TRBV5-6; j_call: TRBJ2-2; cdr3_aa: CASSWLDAWVNTGELFF; cdr3_nt: TGTGCCAGCAGTTGGCTAGATGCTTGGGTGAACACCGGGGAGCTGTTTTTT
d_call: TRBD1; clone_size: few; v_call: TRBV7-7; j_call: TRBJ2-7; cdr3_aa: CASRLRTGSSYEQYF; cdr3_nt: TGTGCCAGCAGGTTACGGACAGGCAGCTCCTACGAGCAGTACTTC
d_call: TRBD2; clone_size: .; v_call: TRBV30; j_call: TRBJ2-3; cdr3_aa: CAWASGATDTQYF; cdr3_nt: TGTGCCTGGGCTAGCGGGGCCACAGATACGCAGTATTTT
d_call: .; clone_size: .; v_call: TRBV6-1; j_call: TRBJ1-1; cdr3_aa: CASRPGRAWNTEAFF; cdr3_nt: TGTGCCAGCAGACCCGGGAGGGCTTGGAACACTGAAGCTTTCTTT
d_call: .; clone_size: .; v_call: TRBV7-9; j_call: TRBJ1-3; cdr3_aa: CASSGSTTETGNTIYF; cdr3_nt: TGTGCCAGCAGCGGATCTACGACAGAGACTGGAAACACCATATATTTT
d_call: TRBD1; clone_size: once; v_call: TRBV5-1; j_call: TRBJ1-1; cdr3_aa: CASSTGQAVTEAFF; cdr3_nt: TGCGCCAGCAGCACTGGACAGGCCGTCACTGAAGCTTTCTTT
d_call: TRBD1; clone_size: .; v_call: TRBV6-5; j_call: TRBJ2-7; cdr3_aa: CASSYSGTGIYEQYF; cdr3_nt: TGTGCCAGCAGTTACTCGGGGACAGGGATCTACGAGCAGTACTTC
d_call: TRBD1; clone_size: .; v_call: TRBV28; j_call: TRBJ1-2; cdr3_aa: CASIGDSSYGYTF; cdr3_nt: TGTGCCAGCATCGGGGACAGCTCCTATGGCTACACCTTC
d_call: .; clone_size: .; v_call: TRBV5-1; j_call: TRBJ2-5; cdr3_aa: CASTRGGGQETQYF; cdr3_nt: TGCGCCAGCACCCGGGGAGGGGGCCAAGAGACCCAGTACTTC